Each of the 2 T cell receptor beta chains below was sequenced from the same sample in a study of blood T cells in healthy people across ages. Sample-barcoded 5' priming and a J-beta primer mix drove a second PCR of about 7 to 12 cycles. TCRdb re-analysed the 5' RACE reads in MiXCR, keeping a single row per CDR3 protein. Here the sample spans hundreds of thousands of distinct CDR3 sequences, 29% being singletons. The sequencing sample was made of blood. These receptors came from a woman of 80 years or more in good health.

This clonotype appeared a few times. This chain joins TRBV7-2 and TRBJ2-3; D is possibly TRBD1 (6 bases). V lost 1 base, J lost 7 bases, and 9 bases lay in between. The CDR3 has 13 amino acids. Per the germline V gene, CDR1 is SGHTA and CDR2 is FQGNSA. The DNA for the CDR3 is TGTGCCAGCAGCTTAGGACAGGCTCATACGCAGTATTTT. Amino acid sequence: CASSLGQAHTQYF.

This clonotype was picked up many times. This chain joins TRBV4-2 and TRBJ2-5; 10 nucleotides line up with TRBD2. Germline CDR1 reads LGHNA; CDR2 reads YNFKEQ. The trim removed 0 bases at V and 2 bases at J, leaving 15 bases unmatched. This CDR3 comprises 20 residues. CDR3 protein: CASSQDWVGRGLAWQETQYF. In DNA form, the CDR3 reads TGTGCCAGCAGCCAAGATTGGGTTGGGAGGGGACTAGCGTGGCAAGAGACCCAGTACTTC.